This entry lists 17 T cell receptor beta chains sequenced from one sample in a study of cytomegalovirus exposure and HLA in healthy donors. In the PCR, 60 Vbeta and 13 Jbeta primers were used. Method: immunoSEQ multiplex PCR; TCRdb's copy keeps in-frame clones and lacks some. The data show tens of thousands of clones, around 77% seen once. Sequencing used PBMCs. All receptors derive from a woman aged 40 to 55 in good health and CMV-seropositive.

The chain links TRBV5-1 to TRBJ2-5; 10 bases line up with TRBD2. J lost 4 bases, V lost 6 bases, and 12 bases had no gene match. Germline CDR1 is SGHRS and CDR2 is YFSETQ. This CDR3 has 16 residues. CDR3 nucleotides: TGCGCCAGCACCTCTTCGAGCGGGGGGGCCTCAGAGACCCAGTACTTC. Its protein product is CASTSSSGGASETQYF.

The chain has TRBV6-1 and TRBJ2-5; 9 bases agree with TRBD2. Losses at the gene ends were 7 bases for V and 5 bases for J; bases not matched to a gene: 8. CDR1 and CDR2 from the germline V gene are MNHNS and SASEGT. The CDR3 loop spans 14 amino acids. This CDR3 reads CASIAGEFSETQYF. The CDR3 DNA reads TGTGCCAGCATAGCGGGGGAATTTTCGGAGACCCAGTACTTC.

The sample holds a few counts of this clone. The V call is TRBV30, the J call TRBJ1-2, with a tentative D call TRBD1 (6 bases). Germline loops: CDR1 GTSNPN, CDR2 SVGIG (reference sequence). Trimming cost V 1 base and J 7 bases, with 10 bases left between them. The CDR3 contains 12 residues. The chain's CDR3 is CAWSARGGGYTF. CDR3 sequence (DNA): TGTGCCTGGAGTGCAAGAGGGGGTGGCTACACCTTC.

This rearrangement joins TRBV6-6 to TRBJ1-2; TRBD1 might be the D (5 bases). Trimming removed 0 bases at V and 2 bases at J, with 7 bases between. Looked up from germline, CDR1 is MNHNY and CDR2 is SVGAGI (reference sequence). The CDR3 totals 14 residues. The CDR3 here is CASSYSRQNYGYTF. In DNA, the CDR3 is TGTGCCAGCAGTTACTCACGACAGAACTATGGCTACACCTTC.

The chain recombines TRBV5-5 with TRBJ1-1; 11 positions match TRBD1. The ends lost 2 bases at V and 4 bases at J; junction bases unmatched: 10. CDR3 length equals 17 residues. Germline V CDR1 and CDR2: SGHKS, YYEKEE (reference sequence). CDR3: CASSFQGQGVSSTEAFF. The CDR3 DNA follows: TGTGCCAGCAGCTTCCAGGGACAGGGGGTCTCTAGCACTGAAGCTTTCTTT.

The chain carries TRBV27 and TRBJ2-7, with 7 bases matching TRBD1. V was clipped by 0 bases and J by 4 bases; unmatched bases: 6. The germline gives CDR1 MNHEY, CDR2 SMNVEV (reference sequence). The CDR3 is made up of 15 amino acids. CDR3 loop: CASSLSWGQRYEQYF. DNA for the CDR3: TGTGCCAGCAGTTTATCGTGGGGACAGCGTTACGAGCAGTACTTC.

This rearrangement joins TRBV7-2 to TRBJ2-7; 12 bases map to TRBD2. This CDR3 contains 17 residues. J gave up 0 bases and V 2 bases, and 5 bases lay outside the gene matches. CDR1 SGHTA and CDR2 FQGNSA come from the germline V gene. DNA for the CDR3: TGTGCCAGCAGCTTACGACTAGCGGGGGTACCCTCCTACGAGCAGTACTTC. Its translation: CASSLRLAGVPSYEQYF.

This clone occurred once. J is TRBJ2-7 and V is TRBV10-1; tentatively, D is TRBD1 (5 bases). The germline CDR1 and CDR2 sequences are WNHNN and SYGVQD (reference sequence). The CDR3 covers 13 residues. V lost 2 bases and J lost 3, with 8 bases in between. CDR3 sequence: CASSEDRYYEQYF. The CDR3 DNA sequence: TGCGCCAGCAGTGAGGACAGATACTACGAGCAGTACTTC.

The gene calls are TRBV7-9 and TRBJ1-1, with D maybe TRBD1 (6 bases). The CDR3 runs to 12 residues. V lost 3 bases, J lost 11 bases, and 13 bases lay in between. Germline CDR1 is SEHNR and CDR2 is FQNEAQ (reference sequence). In DNA, the CDR3 is TGTGCCAGCAGCTTCCCCGGGGGGCGGGCTTTCTTT. Translated, it gives CASSFPGGRAFF. The full variable domain, its missing parts supplied by reference TRBV7-9 and TRBJ1-1, is DTGVSQNPRHKITKRGQNVTFRCDPISEHNRLYWYRQTLGQGPEFLTYFQNEAQLEKSRLLSDRFSAERPKGSFSTLEIQRTEQGDSAMYLCASSFPGGRAFFGQGTRLTVV.

This clone was seen only a few times. The chain recombines TRBV27 with TRBJ2-1, with D tentatively TRBD2 (6 bases). Germline V gene sequence: CDR1 MNHEY, CDR2 SMNVEV (reference sequence). V lost 0 bases and J lost 3, with 15 bases in between. The CDR3 is made up of 17 amino acids. The CDR3 sequence: CASSLSRASADYNEQFF. DNA for the CDR3: TGTGCCAGCAGTTTATCTAGGGCTAGCGCGGACTACAATGAGCAGTTCTTC.

The V call is TRBV15, the J call TRBJ2-7, with 8 bases aligning to TRBD1. Per germline, CDR1 LNHNV and CDR2 YYDKDF (reference sequence). There are 13 residues in the CDR3. V lost 7 bases and J lost 5; bases outside the gene matches: 7. The CDR3 sequence: CATTDRAPHEQYF. The CDR3 nucleotides read TGTGCCACCACGGACAGGGCACCCCACGAGCAGTACTTC.

The chain couples TRBV11-2 to TRBJ1-1, with a possible D match to TRBD1 (5 bases). Between the trimmed V and J ends, which lost 2 bases and 4 bases, there was a span of 14 bases. The germline CDR1 and CDR2 sequences are SGHAT and FQNNGV. This CDR3 comprises 15 residues. CDR3 amino acids: CASSLLGGGFTEAFF. As DNA, the CDR3 is TGTGCCAGCAGCTTATTGGGGGGAGGGTTCACTGAAGCTTTCTTT.

The chain combines TRBV13 with TRBJ1-2; 7 bases match TRBD1. CDR3 size: 16 residues. Germline assignment: CDR1 PRHDT and CDR2 FYEKMQ (reference sequence). V lost 5 bases, J lost 8 bases, and 17 bases stayed unmatched. This CDR3 is CASSLSYRGTDEGYTF. The CDR3 bases are TGTGCCAGCAGCCTGTCCTATAGAGGGACAGACGAGGGCTACACCTTC.

The chain uses TRBV27 and TRBJ1-6; D unresolved. Germline CDR1 MNHEY, CDR2 SMNVEV (reference sequence). V gave up 2 bases and J gave up 13 bases, with 21 bases separating them. The CDR3 is made up of 16 amino acids. The CDR3 here is CASSLTGLGGLRPLHF. In nucleotides, the CDR3 is TGTGCCAGCAGTTTAACGGGTCTCGGTGGCCTCCGGCCCCTCCACTTT.

V is TRBV14 and J is TRBJ1-2, with D maybe TRBD1 (6 bases). The germline V and J ends were trimmed by 0 bases and 3 bases, with 11 bases remaining between them. The CDR3 extends over 15 amino acids. Per germline, CDR1 SGHDN and CDR2 FVKESK. This CDR3 reads CASSQDLGGDYGYTF. DNA for the CDR3: TGTGCCAGCAGCCAAGATCTTGGGGGCGACTATGGCTACACCTTC. The whole variable domain, remainder taken from reference TRBV14 and TRBJ1-2, is EAGVTQFPSHSVIEKGQTVTLRCDPISGHDNLYWYRRVMGKEIKFLLHFVKESKQDESGMPNNRFLAERTGGTYSTLKVQPAELEDSGVYFCASSQDLGGDYGYTFGSGTRLTVV.

This chain connects TRBV5-4 to TRBJ2-5; no definite D call. The CDR3 covers 13 residues. V was cut by 4 bases and J by 0 bases, with 7 bases left in between. Germline assignment: CDR1 SGHNT and CDR2 YYREEE (reference sequence). For the CDR3, the DNA is TGTGCCAGCAGCACGGCGGACCAAGAGACCCAGTACTTC. Protein product: CASSTADQETQYF.

This chain uses TRBV5-1 with TRBJ1-2; D remains ambiguous. V gave up 3 bases and J gave up 7 bases, with 25 bases separating them. The germline V gene encodes CDR1 SGHRS and CDR2 YFSETQ. The CDR3 has 17 amino acids. CDR3 loop: CASSSGGSGRALGGYTF. The CDR3 DNA sequence: TGCGCCAGCAGCTCGGGCGGGTCTGGTAGGGCCCTGGGTGGCTACACCTTC.